This entry is about one TCR beta chain. This clonotype was counted ten times or more. Its target antigen remains unknown. Base quality data are lacking; no much larger clone is found one base away. A patient counted as having stable hyperthyroidism if there was no progression to ophthalmopathy within 18 months of follow-up. Hyperthyroidism patients were newly diagnosed, were aged 18 to 65 years, and had a disease duration under 2 months. Anyone with other autoimmune diseases, uncontrolled infections, pregnancy or lactation was excluded from the study. Clinical symptoms, serum thyroxine, TRAb, thyroid ultrasound and orbital computed tomography were used for diagnosis. Using Ficoll-Paque density gradient centrifugation, PBMCs were isolated from 8.5 to 10 ml of fresh peripheral blood. Total RNA was extracted with Trizol reagent and quality-checked on an Agilent 2100 Bioanalyzer. For repertoire sequencing, the TCR beta CDR3 regions were amplified from RNA transcripts. The first round was an RT-PCR using HTBI primers with the Qiagen OneStep RT-PCR kit, and this first round was followed by a second-round multiplex PCR, then size selection and purification. The libraries underwent paired-end sequencing with 100 bp reads on an Illumina HiSeq2000. On the authors' methods: Reads were processed with SOAPnuke, discarding reads with adapters, uncalled bases, mean Phred below 15, or no exact constant-primer or identifier match. COPE v1.2.5 was used to merge high-quality paired reads. Each unique nucleotide sequence was defined as a clonotype, and clonotypes were aligned to IMGT TRB V, D and J references with MiTCR v1.1. Analysis was restricted to V-J combinations with a frequency above 0.0001, which covered about 99% of repertoires. For each V-J combination, a TCR clonal expansion and chaos score was defined as the ratio of F50 clonal expansion to chaos observed in the TCRdist matrix. Features were reduced by Welch's t-statistics and random forest to over ten V-J combinations, which fed a naive Bayes classifier. Thyroid-blood repertoire similarity was quantified with the Morisita-Horn index. The public reads were reprocessed in TCRdb via fastp at Q25 and MiXCR, keeping in-frame beta chains. All rows with the same CDR3 protein become a single entry with the most common DNA and genes. These V and J calls are TCRdb output, not the study's own analysis. A total of roughly 610,000 distinct CDR3 sequences appear in this sample, 22% of them only once. The top ten hold approximately 6.5% of the sample.

Taken from cysteine to phenylalanine, the CDR3 has 14 residues. The DNA shown is the 42-base CDR3, in frame from base 1. V and J lose 3 bases and 2 bases, and a span of 10 bases separates them. The entry originates in a study of Graves' ophthalmopathy and Graves' hyperthyroidism (dated by TCRdb to 2016 to 2019). For context, the study as a whole: Peripheral blood was collected at initial diagnosis, before any treatment. TCR beta repertoire signatures were used to distinguish Graves' ophthalmopathy from Graves' hyperthyroidism and to predict progression to ophthalmopathy. In total, some 130 blood samples were TCR-sequenced: fewer than 50 ophthalmopathy, roughly 80 hyperthyroidism and about 17 hyperthyroidism-to-ophthalmopathy patients. To explore V-J signatures distinguishing ophthalmopathy from hyperthyroidism, a discovery set of about a hundred patients (about 41 ophthalmopathy, about 57 stable hyperthyroidism) was enrolled. An independent validation cohort comprised 18 hyperthyroidism patients and about 16 patients who later progressed from hyperthyroidism to ophthalmopathy. In more than five hyperthyroidism patients, T-cell repertoires of thyroid tissue and blood were compared. Once sampling was done, hyperthyroidism patients were given methimazole at a starting dose of 30 mg daily, while ophthalmopathy patients were given high-dose intravenous methylprednisolone. The approximately 95 discovery patients were divided at random into training and test sets in a 7:3 ratio. Beyond this particular receptor, the publication reports: Sample size was not statistically predetermined, and group allocation was not concealed from the investigators. Ophthalmopathy was separated from stable hyperthyroidism by the 13-signature model with more than 85% sensitivity and less than 82% specificity in cross-validation and with 80%/75% in the test set. Among expanded thyroid clonotypes with frequency above 0.001, most also showed up in blood, which suggests that blood repertoires may reflect the thyroid immune response. In validation, the model predicted ophthalmopathy progression with more than 70% sensitivity and approximately 78% specificity; around twelve predicted patients were CT-confirmed with GO in a median of approximately 6.5 months.

Sample: peripheral blood. The sequence links TRBV12-3 or TRBV12-4 to TRBJ1-1; matching of 5 bases hints at TRBD1 as the D gene. This TCR derives from a woman between 18 and 29 years old with stable Graves' hyperthyroidism. Some clones in this sample may be carry-over from other donors' samples. Donor details come from another sample of the same person, matched by shared clones. The nucleotide sequence is given as TGTGCCAGCAGTTTGGGGGTAGAAAACACTGAAGCTTTCTTT. This translates into CASSLGVENTEAFF.